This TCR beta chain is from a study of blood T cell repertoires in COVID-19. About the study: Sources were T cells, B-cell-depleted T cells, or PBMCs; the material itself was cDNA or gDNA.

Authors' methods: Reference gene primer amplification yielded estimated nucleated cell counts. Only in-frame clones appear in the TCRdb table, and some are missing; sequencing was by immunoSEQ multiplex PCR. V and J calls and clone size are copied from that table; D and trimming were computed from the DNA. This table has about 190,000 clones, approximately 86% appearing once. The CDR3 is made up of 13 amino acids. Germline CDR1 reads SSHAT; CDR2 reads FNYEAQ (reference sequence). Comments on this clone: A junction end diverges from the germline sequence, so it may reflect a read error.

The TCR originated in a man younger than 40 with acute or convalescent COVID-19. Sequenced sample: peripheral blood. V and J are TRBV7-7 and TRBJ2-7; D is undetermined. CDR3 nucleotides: TGTGCTAGCAGCTTAAATCTAGAGTACGAGCAGTACTTC. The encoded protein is CASSLNLEYEQYF.